There are many counts of the clone carrying this TCR beta chain. Its specificity is not known. Ophthalmopathy cases scored 3 or more on the Clinical Activity Score and 4 or more on NOSPECS grade, with duration below 3 months. Patients having uncontrolled infection, another autoimmune disease, pregnancy or lactation were not included. This sample holds PBMCs from 10 ml fresh peripheral blood. Authors of the study amplified TCR beta CDR3 regions from RNA transcripts. The HTBI set primed first-round TCR CDR3 RT-PCR. TCRdb called the multiplex PCR reads again in MiXCR, with one record for every CDR3 protein. The sample has a few hundred thousand distinct CDR3 sequences, more than 14% seen once. This record comes from a study of T cells in Graves' hyperthyroidism and ophthalmopathy. General observations from the study: Blood samples included most of the expanded thyroid clonotypes exceeding 0.001.

The CDR3 runs 13 residues. V gave up 3 bases and J gave up 4 bases, with 9 bases separating them. Germline lookup yields CDR1 MNHEY and CDR2 SMNVEV (reference sequence). Sequencing input: blood. This TCR derives from a young woman with Graves' ophthalmopathy. The gene calls are TRBV27 and TRBJ1-2; D is uncertain. This CDR3 is CASSFSRSYGYTF. The CDR3 nucleotides read TGTGCCAGCAGTTTTTCCCGATCCTATGGCTACACCTTC.